These T cell receptor beta chains were read from a single sample in a study of control samples from healthy donors and cancer patients. Sequencing used immunoSEQ multiplex PCR; TCRdb keeps in-frame clones, though not all of them. This table has roughly 150,000 clones, 88% appearing once. Sequenced sample: blood. These receptors all come from a man between 18 and 35 years old in good health. CDR3s include the opening cysteine and the closing phenylalanine or tryptophan. A D gene is named only where the DNA matches it firmly. Only part of the rows carry a size: once, few, many, or a class if the clone is expanded.

size	D	V	J	DNA	CDR3
-	-	TRBV18	TRBJ2-7	TGTGCCAGCTCACTTGAAGTCGGACACCGGACGGGAGTTGAGCAGTACTTC	CASSLEVGHRTGVEQYF
once	-	TRBV28	TRBJ2-3	TGTGCCAGCAGTGACGCGGATGCAGGCCCTCGCACAGATACGCAGTATTTT	CASSDADAGPRTDTQYF
-	TRBD2	TRBV5-4	TRBJ2-3	TGTGCCAGCAGCTTGGAGGCGGGGGGCGGGGAAGATACGCAGTATTTT	CASSLEAGGGEDTQYF
-	-	TRBV5-4	TRBJ2-7	TGTGCCAGCAGCTTGGCCGAGACAGGAGGGTACGAGCAGTACTTC	CASSLAETGGYEQYF
-	-	TRBV3-1/TRBV3-2	TRBJ2-5	TGTGCCAGCAGCCGGGGTTCTGGCGGGCAAGAGACCCAGTACTTC	CASSRGSGGQETQYF
-	-	TRBV12-3/TRBV12-4	TRBJ2-5	TGTGCCAGCAGCCTCGGGATAGAGACGACCCAGTACTTC	CASSLGIETTQYF
-	-	TRBV4-1	TRBJ1-5	TGCGCCAGCAGCCAAGTACAGGGAAGGGCTCCCAATCAGCCCCAGCATTTT	CASSQVQGRAPNQPQHF
-	TRBD1	TRBV15	TRBJ1-2	TGTGCCACCAGCAGAGAATTGGGGACAGGGGGCGATGCTAACTATGGCTACACCTTC	CATSRELGTGGDANYGYTF
-	-	TRBV2	TRBJ1-2	TGTGCCAGCAGTGAAGGGACGAGGAATGGCTACACCTTC	CASSEGTRNGYTF
-	-	TRBV2	TRBJ2-3	TGTGCCAGCACAGGGCCAGACAGTACAGATACGCAGTATTTT	CASTGPDSTDTQYF
-	TRBD2	TRBV30	TRBJ2-3	TGTGCCTGGAGTGGGACGGGGACTAGGGCAGATACGCAGTATTTT	CAWSGTGTRADTQYF
-	TRBD2	TRBV7-6	TRBJ2-2	TGTGCCAGCAGCTTAGAGGGACTAGCGTACACCGGGGAGCTGTTTTTT	CASSLEGLAYTGELFF
-	-	TRBV5-6	TRBJ2-1	TGTGCCAGCAGCTTGACTTGGGGCAATGAGCAGTTCTTC	CASSLTWGNEQFF
-	TRBD1	TRBV4-2	TRBJ2-2	TGTGCCAGCAGCCACCGACAGGGTACGAACACCGGGGAGCTGTTTTTT	CASSHRQGTNTGELFF
few	-	TRBV21-1	TRBJ1-2	TGTGCCAGCAGCAAATTGCCGGGTGGCTACACCTTC	CASSKLPGGYTF
-	-	TRBV27	TRBJ1-5	TGTGCCAGCAGCTTTCCCCTAGAATGGGGCGGACACTATAGCAATCAGCCCCAGCATTTT	CASSFPLEWGGHYSNQPQHF
-	-	TRBV2	TRBJ2-3	TGTGCCAGCACTGGGGCGCGTACAGATACGCAGTATTTT	CASTGARTDTQYF
-	-	TRBV19	TRBJ2-7	TGTGCCAGTAGTCGGGCATGGGACACTCCATCCTACGAGCAGTACTTC	CASSRAWDTPSYEQYF
-	-	TRBV3-1/TRBV3-2	TRBJ1-2	TGTGCCAGCAGCCAAGCGTTTAACAGGGCGGGGGATGGCTACACCTTC	CASSQAFNRAGDGYTF
-	-	TRBV11-2	TRBJ2-7	TGTGCCAGCAGCTTTGTCGTGTCCGCGGTCGGCGAGCAGTACTTC	CASSFVVSAVGEQYF
-	TRBD1	TRBV24-1	TRBJ2-5	TGTGCCACCAGTGATTTCGGACAGGGTTTTCCAGAGACCCAGTACTTC	CATSDFGQGFPETQYF
-	-	TRBV7-2	TRBJ2-1	TGTGCCAGCAGCTTAGGGGGGGCTTCATACAATGAGCAGTTCTTC	CASSLGGASYNEQFF
-	-	TRBV28	TRBJ1-2	TGTGCCAGCAGTTTAGGGAACAGGGAGGATGGCTACACCTTC	CASSLGNREDGYTF
-	TRBD1	TRBV7-2	TRBJ2-7	TGTGCCAGCAGCTTCACCGGGACAGCGGAATCCTACGAGCAGTACTTC	CASSFTGTAESYEQYF
-	TRBD1	TRBV5-4	TRBJ2-6	TGTGCCAGCAGCCAACAAACAGGGGCTGGGGCCAACGTCCTGACTTTC	CASSQQTGAGANVLTF
-	-	TRBV19	TRBJ1-3	TGTGCCAGTAGTCCTTCAGTGCACTCTGGAAACACCATATATTTT	CASSPSVHSGNTIYF
-	-	TRBV10-3	TRBJ2-5	TGTGCCATCAGTGACACACGCCAAGAGACCCAGTACTTC	CAISDTRQETQYF
-	-	TRBV5-6	TRBJ2-1	TGTGCCAGCAGCATCTATTACAATGAGCAGTTCTTC	CASSIYYNEQFF
-	-	TRBV11-1	TRBJ2-7	TGTGCCAGCAGCTTGGGCAGTCTGGGGCCATACGAGCAGTACTTC	CASSLGSLGPYEQYF
-	TRBD1	TRBV6-5	TRBJ1-1	TGTGCCAGCAAACCGACAGGGCGTACTGAAGCTTTCTTT	CASKPTGRTEAFF
-	-	TRBV19	TRBJ2-1	TGTGCCAGTAGCAAGAGGACAGCTTCCTACAATGAGCAGTTCTTC	CASSKRTASYNEQFF
-	TRBD2	TRBV28	TRBJ2-4	TGTGCCAGCAGTCATGCGGGGGTAGCCAAAAACATTCAGTACTTC	CASSHAGVAKNIQYF
-	TRBD1	TRBV30	TRBJ2-2	TGTGCCTGGAATCGGGGACAGGGAGGAACCGGGGAGCTGTTTTTT	CAWNRGQGGTGELFF
-	-	TRBV4-3	TRBJ1-2	TGCGCCAGCAGCCAAGCAAGCCGGGGCGACTATGGCTACACCTTC	CASSQASRGDYGYTF
-	-	TRBV27	TRBJ1-2	TGTGCCAGCAGCTTAATTCGGGGGGGCGGCTACACCTTC	CASSLIRGGGYTF
few	-	TRBV9	TRBJ2-7	TGTGCCAGCAGCGTAGACTTCGGCAGATCCTACGAGCAGTACTTC	CASSVDFGRSYEQYF
-	-	TRBV27	TRBJ1-1	TGTGCCAGCAGTAGCGGGGGTTCAGTTTCTGAAGCTTTCTTT	CASSSGGSVSEAFF
few	TRBD1	TRBV4-2	TRBJ1-2	TGTGCCAGCAGCCAGCGGGGGACAGACTATGGCTACACCTTC	CASSQRGTDYGYTF
once	-	TRBV28	TRBJ2-7	TGTGCCAGCAGTTTTTGGACCCTCCACTACGAGCAGTACTTC	CASSFWTLHYEQYF
-	TRBD1	TRBV15	TRBJ2-5	TGTGCCACCAGCAGTGGGACAGGGGTTGCAGAGACCCAGTACTTC	CATSSGTGVAETQYF